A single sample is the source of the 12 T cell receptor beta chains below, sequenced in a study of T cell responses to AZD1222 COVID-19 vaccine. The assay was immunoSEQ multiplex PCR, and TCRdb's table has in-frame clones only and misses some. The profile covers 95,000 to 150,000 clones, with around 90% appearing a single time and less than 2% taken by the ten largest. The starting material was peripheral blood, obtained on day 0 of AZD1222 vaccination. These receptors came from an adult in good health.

This chain's CDR3 is CASSLAGTGLYEQYF. CDR3 DNA sequence: TGTGCCAGCAGCTTAGCCGGGACAGGGCTCTACGAGCAGTACTTC. The V and J genes are TRBV9 and TRBJ2-7; 9 bases map to TRBD1. V gave up 4 bases and J gave up 3 bases; unmatched junction bases: 8. Germline V CDR1 and CDR2: SGDLS, YYNGEE. There are 15 residues in the CDR3.

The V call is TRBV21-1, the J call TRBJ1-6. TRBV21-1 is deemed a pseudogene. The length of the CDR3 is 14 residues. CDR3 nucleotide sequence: TGTGCCAGCAAGAAAAGCCTTTGTTGTTCACCCCTCCACTTT. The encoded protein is CASKKSLCCSPLHF.

CDR3 sequence (DNA): TGTGCCAGCAGTTTACCGGGAGGGTACGAGCAGTACTTC. Its protein is CASSLPGGYEQYF. The gene calls are TRBV28 and TRBJ2-7, with 8 bases matching TRBD2. Per germline, CDR1 MDHEN and CDR2 SYDVKM. Losses at the gene ends were 2 bases for V and 4 bases for J; bases not matched to a gene: 1. CDR3 length: 13 amino acids.

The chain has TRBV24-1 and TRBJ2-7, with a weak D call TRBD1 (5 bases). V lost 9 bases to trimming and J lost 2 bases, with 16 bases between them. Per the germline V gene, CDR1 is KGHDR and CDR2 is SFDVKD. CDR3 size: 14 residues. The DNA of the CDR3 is TGTGCCACCCTTACTTCAGGGAACACCTACGAGCAGTACTTC. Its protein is CATLTSGNTYEQYF.

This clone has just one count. For the CDR3, the DNA is TGCGCCAGCAGCCAAGCGACAGGCGGGACCGAGCAGTACTTC. Translating it yields CASSQATGGTEQYF. The V and J genes are TRBV4-3 and TRBJ2-7, with D tentatively TRBD1 or TRBD2 (6 bases each). V lost 1 base and J lost 6, with 13 bases in between. CDR3 length: 14 residues. Germline CDR1 is LGHNA and CDR2 is YSLEER.

This chain's CDR3 is CASSEKVDTDTQYF. CDR3 sequence (DNA): TGTGCCAGCAGTGAAAAGGTGGACACAGATACGCAGTATTTT. This chain uses TRBV2 with TRBJ2-3; D is undetermined. This CDR3 spans 14 amino acids. V gave up 2 bases and J gave up 2 bases, with 8 bases separating them. Looked up from germline, CDR1 is SNHLY and CDR2 is FYNNEI.

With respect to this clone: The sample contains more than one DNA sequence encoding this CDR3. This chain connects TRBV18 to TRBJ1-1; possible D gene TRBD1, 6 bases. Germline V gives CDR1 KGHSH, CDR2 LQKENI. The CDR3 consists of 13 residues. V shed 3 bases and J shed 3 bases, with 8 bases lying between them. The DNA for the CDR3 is TGTGCCAGCTCACCGCAGGGGTACACTGAAGCTTTCTTT. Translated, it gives CASSPQGYTEAFF.

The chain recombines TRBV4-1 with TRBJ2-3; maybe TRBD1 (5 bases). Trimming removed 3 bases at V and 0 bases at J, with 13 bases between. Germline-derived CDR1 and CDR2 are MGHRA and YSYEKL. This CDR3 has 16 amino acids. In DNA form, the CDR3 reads TGCGCCAGCAGCCACTTGGGGCGGCGAAGCACAGATACGCAGTATTTT. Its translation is CASSHLGRRSTDTQYF.

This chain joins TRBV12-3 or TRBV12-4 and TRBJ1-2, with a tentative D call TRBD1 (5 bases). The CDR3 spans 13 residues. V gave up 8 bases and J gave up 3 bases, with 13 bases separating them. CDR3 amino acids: CASAKGRDYGYTF. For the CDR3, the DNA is TGTGCCAGCGCTAAGGGGCGCGACTATGGCTACACCTTC.

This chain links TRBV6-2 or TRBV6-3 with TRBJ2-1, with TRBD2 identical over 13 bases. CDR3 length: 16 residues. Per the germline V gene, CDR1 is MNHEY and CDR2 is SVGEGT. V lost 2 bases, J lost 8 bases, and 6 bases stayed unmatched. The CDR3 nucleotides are TGTGCCAGCAGTTACCAGGTAGGACTAGCGGGAGATGAGCAGTTCTTC. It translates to CASSYQVGLAGDEQFF.

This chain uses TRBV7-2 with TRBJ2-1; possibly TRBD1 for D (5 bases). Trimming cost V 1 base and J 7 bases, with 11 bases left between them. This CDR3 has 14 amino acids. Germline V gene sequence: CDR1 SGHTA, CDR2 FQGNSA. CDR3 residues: CASSLVTGANEQFF. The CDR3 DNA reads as TGTGCCAGCAGCTTAGTCACAGGTGCAAATGAGCAGTTCTTC.

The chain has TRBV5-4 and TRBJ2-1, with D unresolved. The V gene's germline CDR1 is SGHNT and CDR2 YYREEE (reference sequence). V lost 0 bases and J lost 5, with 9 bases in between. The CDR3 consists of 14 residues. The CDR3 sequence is CASSLDPRHNEQFF. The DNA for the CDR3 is TGTGCCAGCAGCTTGGACCCTAGACACAATGAGCAGTTCTTC.